The 8 T cell receptor beta chains presented below share a single source sample, sequenced in a study of patients and donors after allogeneic stem cell transplantation. TCRdb reanalysed the RT-PCR reads using MiXCR and keeps one entry per CDR3 protein. Of 400,000 to 500,000 distinct CDR3 sequences in the sample, 16% are singletons; the top ten hold less than 9.5%. What was sequenced was blood, either unsorted or a sorted T cell fraction (not recorded which). Receptors were obtained from a human donor who was either an allogeneic HSCT recipient or a stem cell or donor lymphocyte infusion donor (not recorded which). It is not recorded whose cells these are; they may come from a transplant donor.

The sample holds a few counts of this clonotype. The chain uses TRBV5-1 and TRBJ2-1, with D possibly matching TRBD2 (5 bases). Trimming took 3 bases from V and 0 from J, leaving 13 bases between them. In germline, CDR1 is SGHRS, CDR2 YFSETQ. The CDR3 consists of 16 residues. CDR3 sequence (DNA): TGCGCCAGCAGCTCACCGCGGGCCAGCTCCTACAATGAGCAGTTCTTC. Protein: CASSSPRASSYNEQFF.

This clonotype was seen a few times. This chain uses TRBV5-1 with TRBJ2-1; D gene unclear. The germline CDR1 and CDR2 sequences are SGHRS and YFSETQ. The CDR3 extends over 13 amino acids. The V gene lost 0 bases and the J gene lost 5 bases, with 6 bases spanning the gap. CDR3 in DNA: TGCGCCAGCAGCTTGGTACCGGACAATGAGCAGTTCTTC. This sequence encodes CASSLVPDNEQFF.

Worth noting for this clonotype: No conserved phenylalanine or tryptophan is present at the end of the CDR3, so a read error is the likely explanation. This chain links TRBV7-2 with TRBJ2-3; D gene uncertain. Between the trimmed V and J ends, which lost 1 base and 3 bases, there was a span of 11 bases. Germline V CDR1 and CDR2: SGHTA, FQGNSA. CDR3 size: 15 residues. The CDR3 reads CASSLGALETDTQYY. DNA for the CDR3: TGTGCCAGCAGCTTAGGAGCCTTGGAGACAGATACGCAGTATTAT.

This clonotype turned up a few times. The V and J genes are TRBV6-1 and TRBJ2-7, with 9 nucleotides matching TRBD2. Looked up from germline, CDR1 is MNHNS and CDR2 is SASEGT. This CDR3 has 15 amino acids. J lost 1 base, V lost 6 bases, and 7 bases had no gene match. CDR3 region: CASRQSSGGSYEQYF. The CDR3, as DNA: TGTGCCAGCAGGCAAAGTAGCGGGGGTTCCTACGAGCAGTACTTC.

Only a few counts were recorded for this clonotype. The rearrangement links TRBV30 to TRBJ1-4; D gene unclear. CDR3 length equals 14 residues. The V and J ends lost 5 bases and 4 bases respectively, with 14 bases between them. Germline V gene lookup returns CDR1 GTSNPN and CDR2 SVGIG (reference sequence). CDR3 in amino acids: CAWASEVLNEKLFF. In nucleotides, the CDR3 is TGTGCCTGGGCATCGGAGGTTCTTAATGAAAAACTGTTTTTT.

Only a few counts were recorded for this clonotype. The chain recombines TRBV2 with TRBJ2-2; 8 bases map to TRBD2. CDR3 length: 15 residues. Germline CDR1 reads SNHLY; CDR2 reads FYNNEI. With V trimmed by 6 bases and J by 4 bases, 7 bases remained unmatched. The DNA for the CDR3 is TGTGCCAGCAGGATAGCGGGGAGGGGCACCGGGGAGCTGTTTTTT. This gives the protein CASRIAGRGTGELFF.

This clonotype occurred a few times. This chain links TRBV5-1 with TRBJ1-1; D gene uncertain. CDR1 SGHRS and CDR2 YFSETQ come from the germline V gene. V gave up 2 bases and J gave up 5 bases, with 16 bases separating them. CDR3 length equals 15 residues. The CDR3 spells CASSFKGTPGTEAFF. In DNA form, the CDR3 reads TGCGCCAGCAGCTTCAAAGGCACCCCGGGGACTGAAGCTTTCTTT. Looking up the rest from reference TRBV5-1 and TRBJ1-1 gives the full variable domain: KAGVTQTPRYLIKTRGQQVTLSCSPISGHRSVSWYQQTPGQGLQFLFEYFSETQRNKGNFPGRFSGRQFSNSRSEMNVSTLELGDSALYLCASSFKGTPGTEAFFGQGTRLTVV.

This clonotype was detected only a few times. The V gene is TRBV12-3 or TRBV12-4, the J gene TRBJ2-1, with a tentative D call TRBD2 (6 bases). The CDR3 is 12 amino acids. Trimming left V 6 bases short and J 9 bases short, with 12 bases between. This chain's CDR3 is CASRLSSAEQFF. The CDR3 bases are TGTGCCAGCAGACTCTCTAGCGCTGAGCAGTTCTTC.